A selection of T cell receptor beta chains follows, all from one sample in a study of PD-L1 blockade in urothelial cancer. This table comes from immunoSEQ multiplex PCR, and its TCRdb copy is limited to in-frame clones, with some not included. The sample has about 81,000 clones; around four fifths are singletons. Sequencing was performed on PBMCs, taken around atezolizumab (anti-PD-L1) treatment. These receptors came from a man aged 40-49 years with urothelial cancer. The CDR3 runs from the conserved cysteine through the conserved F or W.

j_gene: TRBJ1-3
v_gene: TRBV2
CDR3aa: CASSERRQLSGNTIYF

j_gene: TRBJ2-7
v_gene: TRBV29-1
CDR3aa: CSVVGGHRDRGYEQYF

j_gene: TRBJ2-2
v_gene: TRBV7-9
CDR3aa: CASSLRGPGELFF

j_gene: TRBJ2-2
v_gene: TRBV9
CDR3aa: CASSGGQGRTGELFF

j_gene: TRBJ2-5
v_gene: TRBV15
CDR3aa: CATSLRTDRRETQYF

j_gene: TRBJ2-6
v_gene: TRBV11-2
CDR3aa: CASSLSGANVLTF

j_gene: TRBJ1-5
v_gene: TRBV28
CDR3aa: CASRVTGSNQPQHF

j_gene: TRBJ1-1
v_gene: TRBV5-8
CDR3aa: CASRRDRETEAFF

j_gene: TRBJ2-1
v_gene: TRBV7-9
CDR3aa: CASSLGQYNEQFF

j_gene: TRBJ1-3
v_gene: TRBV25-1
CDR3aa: CASSEPGRGDGNTIYF

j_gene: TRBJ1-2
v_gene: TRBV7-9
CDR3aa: CASSPRQGLGYGYTF

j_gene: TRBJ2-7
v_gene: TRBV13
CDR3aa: CASSSRDRVYEQYF

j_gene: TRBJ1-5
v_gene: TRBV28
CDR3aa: CASSLGESNQPQHF

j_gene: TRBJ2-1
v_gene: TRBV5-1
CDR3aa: CASSLSSPPEQFF

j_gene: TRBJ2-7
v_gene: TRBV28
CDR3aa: CASRPWAGRYEQYF

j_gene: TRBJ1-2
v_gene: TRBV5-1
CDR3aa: CASSLAPGLYGYTF

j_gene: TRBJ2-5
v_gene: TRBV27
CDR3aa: CASSLAGAGETQYF

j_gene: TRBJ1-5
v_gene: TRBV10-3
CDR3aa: CAISDRGGGQPQHF

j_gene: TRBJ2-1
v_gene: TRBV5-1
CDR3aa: CASSFGTSGSNSYNEQFF

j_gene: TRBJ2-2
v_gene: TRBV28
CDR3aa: CASIQDINTGELFF

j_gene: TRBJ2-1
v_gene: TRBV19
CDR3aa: CASSSGTRGRRNEQFF

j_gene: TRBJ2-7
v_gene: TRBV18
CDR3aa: CASSRRQGGTYEQYF

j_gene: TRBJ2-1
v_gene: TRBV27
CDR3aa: CASSLSRTSRPSDNEQFF

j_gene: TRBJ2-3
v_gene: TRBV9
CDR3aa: CASSPRQGGPDTQYF

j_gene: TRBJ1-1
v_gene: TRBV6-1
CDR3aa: CASSRGKVNTEAFF

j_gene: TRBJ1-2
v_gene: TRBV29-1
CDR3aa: CSARVRNYGYTF

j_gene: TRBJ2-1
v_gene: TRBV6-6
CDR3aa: CASKDSGRAGYEQFF

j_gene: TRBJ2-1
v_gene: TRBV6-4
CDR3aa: CASSETSGSVDEQFF

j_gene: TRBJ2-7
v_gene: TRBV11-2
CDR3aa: CASSLRGGTGTYEQYF

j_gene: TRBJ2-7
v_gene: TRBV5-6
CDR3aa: CASSLTPGEQYF

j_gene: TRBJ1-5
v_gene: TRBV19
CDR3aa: CATKAAGGQPQHF

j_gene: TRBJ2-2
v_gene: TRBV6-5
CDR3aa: CASRRGQGRTGELFF

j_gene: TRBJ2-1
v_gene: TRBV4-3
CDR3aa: CASSQDRFYVNEQFF

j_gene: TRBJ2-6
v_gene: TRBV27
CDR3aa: CASSLVGQGVGANVLTF

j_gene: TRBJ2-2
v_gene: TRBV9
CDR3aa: CASSLRRELSANTGELFF

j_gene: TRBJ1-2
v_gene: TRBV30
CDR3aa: CAWSAPSGGYTF

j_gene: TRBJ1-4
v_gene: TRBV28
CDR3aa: CASSSGQGGREKLFF

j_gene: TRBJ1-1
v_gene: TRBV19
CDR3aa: CASSRDSRVSNTEAFF

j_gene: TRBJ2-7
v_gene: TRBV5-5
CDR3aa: CASSFRSGSGLSYEQYF

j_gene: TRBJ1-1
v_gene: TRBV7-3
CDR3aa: CASSFQGNTEAFF

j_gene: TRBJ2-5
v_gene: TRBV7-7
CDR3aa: CASSPQSLETQYF

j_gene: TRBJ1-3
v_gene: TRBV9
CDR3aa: CASSANRDRDHLSGNTIYF